A selection of T cell receptor beta chains follows, all from one sample in a study of CD4 T cells in relation to SARS-CoV-2 and coronaviruses. Clones were read by immunoSEQ multiplex PCR, and TCRdb kept only the in-frame ones, dropping some. Here the sample spans some 65,000 clones, about 90% being singletons. The material sequenced was memory CD4+ T cells from PBMCs. The source of these receptors is a human donor in good health. Both conserved end residues are part of each CDR3. The order of the fields is J gene, D gene, clone size, V gene, CDR3 protein, CDR3 DNA. A D gene is named only where the DNA matches it firmly. A clone size is listed for some rows: how often the clone was seen (once, few, many), or a class if it is expanded.

J gene: TRBJ1-4
D gene: NA
clone size: NA
V gene: TRBV12-3/TRBV12-4
CDR3 protein: CASRDSYEKLFF
CDR3 DNA: TGTGCCAGCAGGGACAGTTATGAAAAACTGTTTTTT

J gene: TRBJ2-6
D gene: TRBD2
clone size: NA
V gene: TRBV10-3
CDR3 protein: CAISESGRGASGANVLTF
CDR3 DNA: TGTGCCATCAGTGAGTCCGGGAGGGGGGCGTCAGGGGCCAACGTCCTGACTTTC

J gene: TRBJ2-5
D gene: TRBD2
clone size: NA
V gene: TRBV5-4
CDR3 protein: CASSLVGGEETQYF
CDR3 DNA: TGTGCCAGCAGCTTAGTGGGGGGGGAAGAGACCCAGTACTTC

J gene: TRBJ2-5
D gene: NA
clone size: NA
V gene: TRBV6-1
CDR3 protein: CASSEGQARGTQYF
CDR3 DNA: TGTGCCAGCAGTGAAGGACAGGCCCGGGGGACCCAGTACTTC

J gene: TRBJ1-1
D gene: NA
clone size: NA
V gene: TRBV2
CDR3 protein: CASSEEPDAEAFF
CDR3 DNA: TGTGCCAGCAGTGAAGAGCCTGACGCCGAAGCTTTCTTT

J gene: TRBJ2-7
D gene: NA
clone size: once
V gene: TRBV19
CDR3 protein: CASSRGRTSYEQYF
CDR3 DNA: TGTGCCAGTTCGAGGGGGAGAACATCCTACGAGCAGTACTTC

J gene: TRBJ2-5
D gene: NA
clone size: once
V gene: TRBV19
CDR3 protein: CASSIGPRTPSGETQYF
CDR3 DNA: TGTGCCAGTAGTATAGGGCCCCGGACCCCGAGCGGGGAGACCCAGTACTTC

J gene: TRBJ2-1
D gene: TRBD2
clone size: NA
V gene: TRBV7-3
CDR3 protein: CASSLTKRSGGDEQFF
CDR3 DNA: TGTGCCAGCAGCTTAACGAAGAGAAGTGGGGGGGATGAGCAGTTCTTC

J gene: TRBJ2-7
D gene: NA
clone size: NA
V gene: TRBV9
CDR3 protein: CASSSPPGDPSYEQYF
CDR3 DNA: TGTGCCAGCAGCTCCCCCCCGGGGGACCCCTCCTACGAGCAGTACTTC

J gene: TRBJ2-3
D gene: NA
clone size: NA
V gene: TRBV7-2
CDR3 protein: CAGKQGRTDTQYF
CDR3 DNA: TGTGCCGGAAAACAGGGTAGAACAGATACGCAGTATTTT

J gene: TRBJ2-2
D gene: NA
clone size: NA
V gene: TRBV4-3
CDR3 protein: CASRGAGTGELFF
CDR3 DNA: TGCGCCAGCAGGGGCGCGGGGACCGGGGAGCTGTTTTTT

J gene: TRBJ2-5
D gene: NA
clone size: NA
V gene: TRBV7-2
CDR3 protein: CASSSDPRGIETQYF
CDR3 DNA: TGTGCCAGCAGCTCCGACCCCAGGGGAATCGAGACCCAGTACTTC

J gene: TRBJ1-5
D gene: NA
clone size: NA
V gene: TRBV21-1
CDR3 protein: CASSKGRLRQGDQPQHF
CDR3 DNA: TGTGCCAGCAGCAAAGGCCGGTTGAGACAGGGAGATCAGCCCCAGCATTTT

J gene: TRBJ2-5
D gene: NA
clone size: NA
V gene: TRBV10-1
CDR3 protein: CASSSGQQETQYF
CDR3 DNA: TGCGCCAGCAGTTCCGGGCAACAAGAGACCCAGTACTTC

J gene: TRBJ1-4
D gene: TRBD1
clone size: NA
V gene: TRBV29-1
CDR3 protein: CSVEQGREKLFF
CDR3 DNA: TGCAGCGTAGAACAGGGGAGGGAAAAACTGTTTTTT

J gene: TRBJ1-2
D gene: TRBD1
clone size: NA
V gene: TRBV7-8
CDR3 protein: CASSRRTGAGDGYTF
CDR3 DNA: TGTGCCAGCAGCCGGAGGACAGGGGCGGGGGACGGCTACACCTTC

J gene: TRBJ2-7
D gene: NA
clone size: once
V gene: TRBV5-1
CDR3 protein: CASSSGTQYEQYF
CDR3 DNA: TGCGCCAGCAGCTCCGGGACACAGTACGAGCAGTACTTC

J gene: TRBJ1-4
D gene: TRBD1
clone size: NA
V gene: TRBV2
CDR3 protein: CASKGQPNEKLFF
CDR3 DNA: TGTGCCAGCAAGGGACAGCCTAATGAAAAACTGTTTTTT

J gene: TRBJ2-1
D gene: NA
clone size: NA
V gene: TRBV9
CDR3 protein: CASLRALTYNEQFF
CDR3 DNA: TGTGCCAGCCTGCGGGCGTTAACCTACAATGAGCAGTTCTTC

J gene: TRBJ2-7
D gene: TRBD1
clone size: once
V gene: TRBV12-3/TRBV12-4
CDR3 protein: CASIGDRGGEQYF
CDR3 DNA: TGTGCCAGCATCGGGGACAGGGGAGGAGAGCAGTACTTC

J gene: TRBJ1-1
D gene: TRBD1
clone size: NA
V gene: TRBV7-2
CDR3 protein: CASSWDRVAEAFF
CDR3 DNA: TGTGCCAGCAGCTGGGACAGGGTGGCTGAAGCTTTCTTT

J gene: TRBJ2-3
D gene: TRBD2
clone size: NA
V gene: TRBV6-4
CDR3 protein: CASSDQRGLIDTQYF
CDR3 DNA: TGTGCCAGCAGTGACCAGCGGGGGTTGATAGATACGCAGTATTTT

J gene: TRBJ2-3
D gene: TRBD1
clone size: NA
V gene: TRBV10-1
CDR3 protein: CASSDNRGDTQYF
CDR3 DNA: TGCGCCAGCAGTGATAACAGGGGGGATACGCAGTATTTT

J gene: TRBJ2-7
D gene: NA
clone size: once
V gene: TRBV18
CDR3 protein: CASSPGRYEQYF
CDR3 DNA: TGTGCCAGCTCACCGGGGCGCTACGAGCAGTACTTC

J gene: TRBJ2-5
D gene: TRBD1
clone size: NA
V gene: TRBV7-2
CDR3 protein: CASSTAQGAVETQYF
CDR3 DNA: TGTGCCAGCAGCACCGCACAGGGGGCCGTAGAGACCCAGTACTTC

J gene: TRBJ1-2
D gene: NA
clone size: NA
V gene: TRBV6-1
CDR3 protein: CASSVVAAHPYGYTF
CDR3 DNA: TGTGCCAGCAGTGTGGTGGCAGCCCATCCGTATGGCTACACCTTC

J gene: TRBJ2-7
D gene: NA
clone size: NA
V gene: TRBV9
CDR3 protein: CASSVDTGSVGEQYF
CDR3 DNA: TGTGCCAGCAGCGTAGACACCGGCTCGGTGGGGGAGCAGTACTTC

J gene: TRBJ2-5
D gene: NA
clone size: NA
V gene: TRBV28
CDR3 protein: CASSQGGEVGETQYF
CDR3 DNA: TGTGCCAGCAGCCAAGGAGGGGAGGTCGGAGAGACCCAGTACTTC

J gene: TRBJ1-1
D gene: TRBD1
clone size: NA
V gene: TRBV18
CDR3 protein: CASSPFRGGQGAPEAFF
CDR3 DNA: TGTGCCAGCTCACCATTTCGCGGGGGACAGGGGGCGCCTGAAGCTTTCTTT

J gene: TRBJ2-2
D gene: NA
clone size: NA
V gene: TRBV3-1/TRBV3-2
CDR3 protein: CASSQVVGPGELFF
CDR3 DNA: TGTGCCAGCAGCCAAGTGGTGGGCCCCGGGGAGCTGTTTTTT

J gene: TRBJ2-2
D gene: NA
clone size: NA
V gene: TRBV4-3
CDR3 protein: CASSQGAGGQKAGELFF
CDR3 DNA: TGCGCCAGCAGCCAAGGGGCGGGGGGACAGAAGGCCGGGGAGCTGTTTTTT

J gene: TRBJ1-4
D gene: NA
clone size: NA
V gene: TRBV2
CDR3 protein: CASRLEVTNEKLFF
CDR3 DNA: TGTGCCAGCAGACTCGAGGTGACTAATGAAAAACTGTTTTTT

J gene: TRBJ1-1
D gene: NA
clone size: once
V gene: TRBV7-8
CDR3 protein: CASSLGNRWSGTEAFF
CDR3 DNA: TGTGCCAGCAGCTTAGGGAACAGGTGGTCAGGCACTGAAGCTTTCTTT

J gene: TRBJ2-7
D gene: NA
clone size: once
V gene: TRBV5-1
CDR3 protein: CASSLGTEGEQYF
CDR3 DNA: TGCGCCAGCAGCTTAGGGACGGAGGGCGAGCAGTACTTC

J gene: TRBJ1-6
D gene: NA
clone size: NA
V gene: TRBV6-5
CDR3 protein: CASSRQLVNSPLHF
CDR3 DNA: TGTGCCAGCAGTCGACAGCTGGTTAATTCACCCCTCCACTTT

J gene: TRBJ1-1
D gene: TRBD1
clone size: NA
V gene: TRBV11-2
CDR3 protein: CASSLGTGWNTEAFF
CDR3 DNA: TGTGCCAGCAGCTTAGGGACAGGGTGGAACACTGAAGCTTTCTTT

J gene: TRBJ2-5
D gene: NA
clone size: once
V gene: TRBV18
CDR3 protein: CASSPTSRLEETQYF
CDR3 DNA: TGTGCCAGCTCACCTACTTCCAGGTTGGAAGAGACCCAGTACTTC